Reported below is one T cell receptor beta chain. This sample is part of a study of T cells after yellow fever vaccination. TCRdb reanalysed the 5' RACE reads using MiXCR and keeps one entry per CDR3 protein. The data contain 170,000 or so distinct CDR3 sequences, about a tenth of them seen just once; the ten biggest clones take up approximately 39%. The specimen comprised CD8+ T cells sorted from PBMCs, sampled 45 days after the yellow fever booster vaccination. This clonotype was obtained from a man aged 18 to 30 who received the YFV17D yellow fever vaccine.

In DNA form, the CDR3 reads TGTGCCAGCAGTTCCCTCGTCGGGGCGAACTATGGCTACACCTTC. Protein product: CASSSLVGANYGYTF. The chain joins TRBV6-5 to TRBJ1-2; perhaps TRBD1 as D (5 bases). The germline CDR1 and CDR2 sequences are MNHEY and SVGAGI. The CDR3 has 15 residues. The V gene lost 4 bases and the J gene lost 2 bases, with 14 bases spanning the gap.